This T cell receptor beta chain was identified in a study of control samples from healthy donors and cancer patients. This clone was observed once. One end of the junction does not line up with germline, which may come from a read error. Sequencing used immunoSEQ multiplex PCR; TCRdb keeps in-frame clones, though not all of them. The sample has roughly 120,000 clones; approximately 91% are singletons. The specimen was blood. This clonotype was sampled from a young woman in good health.

For the CDR3, the DNA is TGTGCCAGCTCTCCACCTTCTCAAGTAGTACTAGCGGCGGGTGAGCAGTACTTC. Its translation: CASSPPSQVVLAAGEQYF. The rearrangement joins TRBV18 to TRBJ2-7; TRBD2 aligns across 8 bases. Per the germline V gene, CDR1 is KGHSH and CDR2 is LQKENI. The CDR3 length is 18 residues.